These 22 T cell receptor beta chains originate from one sample sequenced in a study of control samples from healthy donors and cancer patients. Sequenced by immunoSEQ multiplex PCR; TCRdb stores in-frame clones only, minus some. The sample records about 110,000 clones, 90% being singletons. The sequencing input was blood. These receptors were taken from a human donor in good health. The donor label of this sample is uncertain.

The rearrangement links TRBV30 to TRBJ2-7, with D possibly TRBD1 on 5 matching bases. The V gene's germline CDR1 is GTSNPN and CDR2 SVGIG (reference sequence). V lost 0 bases, J lost 2 bases, and 8 bases lay in between. CDR3 length: 13 residues. In DNA form, the CDR3 reads TGTGCCTGGAGTGTAGGGGATCCCTACGAGCAGTACTTC. Translated: CAWSVGDPYEQYF.

The chain combines TRBV6-6 with TRBJ1-2; 7 bases fit TRBD1. After removal of 10 bases from V and 6 bases from J, the junction contained 8 bases not matched to a gene. The CDR3 consists of 12 residues. Germline CDR1 and CDR2: MNHNY and SVGAGI (reference sequence). In DNA, the CDR3 is TGTGCCACCAAAGGACAGGCTGATGGCTACACCTTC. Encoded protein: CATKGQADGYTF.

The chain employs TRBV29-1 and TRBJ1-2; 10 bases are a match to TRBD1. CDR3 size: 13 residues. Germline CDR1 is SQVTM and CDR2 is ANQGSEA. V shed 3 bases and J 8 bases; nucleotides not matched to a gene: 6. CDR3 bases: TGCAGCGTTGAGTGGGGACAGGGGTACGGCTACACCTTC. This gives the protein CSVEWGQGYGYTF.

In the case of this clone: In the same sample, other DNA sequences code for this CDR3. The rearrangement uses TRBV6-5 and TRBJ2-1; D gene unclear. This CDR3 spans 13 amino acids. V lost 6 bases and J 0 bases, leaving 6 bases between the germline ends. In germline, CDR1 is MNHEY, CDR2 SVGAGI. The CDR3 reads CASRGSSYNEQFF. Here the CDR3 DNA reads TGTGCCAGCAGGGGCAGCTCCTACAATGAGCAGTTCTTC.

The CDR3 sequence is CASTPGSPYEQYF. The CDR3, as DNA: TGTGCCAGCACCCCCGGATCTCCCTACGAGCAGTACTTC. The genes are TRBV12-3 or TRBV12-4 and TRBJ2-7; no firm D call. With 7 bases removed from V and 2 bases from J, the gap between germline ends came to 12 bases. The CDR3 length is 13 residues.

Only one count was recorded for this clone. The V call is TRBV5-8, the J call TRBJ2-1; tentatively, D is TRBD2 (5 bases). Germline CDR1 reads SGHTS; CDR2 reads YDEGEE. The germline V and J ends were trimmed by 4 bases and 8 bases, with 13 bases remaining between them. The CDR3 sequence is 13 residues long. CDR3 nucleotides: TGTGCCAGCAGCCGGAGCGGCATGTATGAGCAGTTCTTC. It translates to CASSRSGMYEQFF.

In DNA form, the CDR3 reads TGTGCCAGTAGTATTTCGGGGGTTTCGGGAAACACCATATATTTT. This translates into CASSISGVSGNTIYF. The V gene is TRBV19, the J gene TRBJ1-3, with D possibly TRBD1 on 5 matching bases. Germline V gene data show CDR1 as LNHDA and CDR2 as SQIVND (reference sequence). V was cut by 3 bases and J by 4 bases, with 13 bases left in between. This CDR3 spans 15 amino acids.

The chain joins TRBV12-3 or TRBV12-4 to TRBJ2-2; D gene ambiguous. V dropped 3 bases and J dropped 6 bases, with 5 bases sitting between them. CDR3 length: 12 amino acids. The CDR3 here is CASSFSAGELFF. The CDR3 nucleotides read TGTGCCAGCAGTTTTAGTGCCGGGGAGCTGTTTTTT.

The rearrangement uses TRBV4-1 and TRBJ1-5; D call uncertain. Germline V gene lookup returns CDR1 MGHRA and CDR2 YSYEKL. The CDR3 length is 15 residues. V lost 2 bases to trimming and J lost 6 bases, with 14 bases between them. CDR3 sequence reads: CASSQLSSGTQPQHF. The CDR3 nucleotides read TGCGCCAGCAGCCAATTGAGTAGCGGAACTCAGCCCCAGCATTTT.

This chain uses TRBV6-5 with TRBJ1-5, with TRBD1 matching 8 bases. This CDR3 is 12 amino acids long. Losses at the gene ends were 10 bases for V and 4 bases for J; bases not matched to a gene: 3. The V gene's germline CDR1 is MNHEY and CDR2 SVGAGI. The CDR3 nucleotides are TGTGCCACAGGGGGCCGGAATCAGCCCCAGCATTTT. This gives the protein CATGGRNQPQHF.

The chain has TRBV28 and TRBJ2-3; perhaps TRBD2 as D (7 bases). The CDR3 is made up of 15 amino acids. In germline, CDR1 is MDHEN, CDR2 SYDVKM. Trimming removed 6 bases from V and 1 base from J, with 14 bases in between. In DNA form, the CDR3 reads TGTGCCAGCAGAGCATGGGGGGGCCGCACAGATACGCAGTATTTT. Translation: CASRAWGGRTDTQYF.

The gene calls are TRBV18 and TRBJ1-1; 7 bases map to TRBD1. The CDR3 is made up of 16 amino acids. The junction had 9 bases not matched to a gene; V was cut back by 4 bases and J by 1 base. The germline V gene encodes CDR1 KGHSH and CDR2 LQKENI. For the CDR3, the DNA is TGTGCCAGCTCACAGCTAGAGACAGGGCCGAACACTGAAGCTTTCTTT. It is translated as CASSQLETGPNTEAFF.

The genes are TRBV6-6 and TRBJ2-2; maybe TRBD2 (5 bases). Per the germline V gene, CDR1 is MNHNY and CDR2 is SVGAGI (reference sequence). The CDR3 covers 12 residues. V shed 6 bases and J shed 6 bases, with 8 bases lying between them. The CDR3 spells CASSHGAGELFF. The CDR3 DNA is TGTGCCAGCAGCCACGGGGCCGGGGAGCTGTTTTTT.

The chain is built from TRBV5-1 and TRBJ1-3; 7 bases map to TRBD1. The ends lost 0 bases at V and 1 base at J; junction bases unmatched: 4. The CDR3 has 16 amino acids. Germline-derived CDR1 and CDR2 are SGHRS and YFSETQ. The CDR3 loop is CASSLGGTASGNTIYF. The CDR3 DNA reads TGCGCCAGCAGCTTGGGCGGGACAGCTTCTGGAAACACCATATATTTT.

As DNA, the CDR3 is TGCGCCAGCAGCTTCGGGGAGGGTATTACACCCCTCCACTTT. Amino acid sequence: CASSFGEGITPLHF. The V call is TRBV5-1, the J call TRBJ1-6, with unresolved D. Trimming shortened V by 2 bases and J by 11 bases, and 14 bases separated the two germline ends. Per germline, CDR1 SGHRS and CDR2 YFSETQ. The CDR3 loop spans 14 amino acids.

The chain carries TRBV2 and TRBJ2-3, with 9 bases lining up with TRBD1. Germline lookup yields CDR1 SNHLY and CDR2 FYNNEI. V lost 2 bases and J lost 8; bases outside the gene matches: 5. The CDR3 is 14 amino acids. The CDR3 sequence: CASSEIGDRATQYF. DNA for the CDR3: TGTGCCAGCAGTGAAATAGGGGACAGGGCTACGCAGTATTTT.

The chain couples TRBV30 to TRBJ1-6; D call uncertain. The V end was cut by 3 bases, the J end by 10 bases, with 16 bases between. Germline V lookup: CDR1 GTSNPN, CDR2 SVGIG (reference sequence). This CDR3 has 14 amino acids. The CDR3 sequence is CAWRTLGVGSPLHF. The DNA of the CDR3 is TGTGCCTGGAGAACTCTGGGAGTAGGATCACCCCTCCACTTT.

This clone was found a few times. CDR3: CASSRGQYYGYTF. CDR3 bases: TGTGCCAGCAGTAGGGGACAGTACTATGGCTACACCTTC. The chain combines TRBV2 with TRBJ1-2; the match to TRBD1 covers 7 bases. Germline CDR1 reads SNHLY; CDR2 reads FYNNEI. The CDR3 totals 13 residues. The J segment lost 3 bases and the V segment lost 5 bases, leaving 3 bases of the junction unmatched.

This clone was detected only once. This rearrangement joins TRBV24-1 to TRBJ1-5; perhaps TRBD1 as D (5 bases). With 6 bases removed from V and 3 bases from J, the gap between germline ends came to 8 bases. The CDR3 has 13 amino acids. Germline CDR1 reads KGHDR; CDR2 reads SFDVKD. The CDR3 region has the DNA TGTGCCACCAGTACAGGAAACAATCAGCCCCAGCATTTT. Protein sequence: CATSTGNNQPQHF.

The V call is TRBV11-3, the J call TRBJ1-2, with D tentatively TRBD1 (6 bases). Trimming cost V 6 bases and J 0 bases, with 14 bases left between them. This CDR3 region has 15 residues. The germline gives CDR1 SGHNT, CDR2 YENEEA. In DNA form, the CDR3 reads TGTGCCAGCAGTTTGACGGACAGCTCTAACTATGGCTACACCTTC. Translation: CASSLTDSSNYGYTF.

The chain combines TRBV5-1 with TRBJ2-5, with TRBD2 identical over 9 bases. Looked up from germline, CDR1 is SGHRS and CDR2 is YFSETQ. The CDR3 has 13 amino acids. The V and J ends lost 4 bases and 5 bases, in that order; junction bases with no gene match: 3. The CDR3: CASSGGGAETQYF. For the CDR3, the DNA is TGCGCCAGCAGCGGCGGGGGGGCCGAGACCCAGTACTTC. Full variable domain (remainder filled in from reference TRBV5-1 and TRBJ2-5): KAGVTQTPRYLIKTRGQQVTLSCSPISGHRSVSWYQQTPGQGLQFLFEYFSETQRNKGNFPGRFSGRQFSNSRSEMNVSTLELGDSALYLCASSGGGAETQYFGPGTRLLVL.

The chain recombines TRBV3-1 (or the pseudogene TRBV3-2) with TRBJ1-6; D uncertain. There are 16 residues in the CDR3. The germline V gene encodes CDR1 LGHDT and CDR2 YNNKEL (reference sequence). The V end was cut by 0 bases, the J end by 6 bases, with 12 bases between. This CDR3 is CASSQDRGAPNSPLHF. The CDR3 DNA reads TGTGCCAGCAGCCAAGACCGGGGTGCCCCTAATTCACCCCTCCACTTT.